This T cell receptor beta chain is drawn from a study of CD8 T cells in ankylosing spondylitis. A single count supports this clonotype. What it recognizes is unknown. Germline CDR1 and CDR2: SGHAT and FQNNGV. The V end lost 5 bases, the J end lost 0 bases, and 13 bases lay between the germline ends. The CDR3 has 16 amino acids. Via MiXCR, TCRdb re-called the 5' RACE reads, giving one row per CDR3 protein. The table lists 400,000 or so distinct CDR3 sequences, about 25% of them singletons. Study results and limitations: Significantly higher representation of disease-linked clones was reported for matched ankylosing spondylitis synovial fluid. What appeared characteristic of ankylosing spondylitis blood was a TCR beta motif of under 10 highly homologous variants.

This chain connects TRBV11-2 to TRBJ2-2; TRBD2 is a possible D gene (6 bases). The clonotype originates from a male donor with ankylosing spondylitis. What was sequenced was blood, either unsorted or a sorted T cell fraction (not recorded which). DNA of the CDR3: TGTGCCAGCAGCACCGGACTATTTCCGAACACCGGGGAGCTGTTTTTT. Protein product: CASSTGLFPNTGELFF.